The clone carrying this T cell receptor (beta chain) was detected many times. The CDR3 has 15 amino acids. CDR1 and CDR2 (germline): SGHRS, YFSETQ. V lost 3 bases to trimming and J lost 0 bases; unmatched junction nucleotides: 2. Preparing the TCRbeta library involved the use of unique molecular identifiers. TCRdb reanalysed the PCR reads using MiXCR and keeps one entry per CDR3 protein. This sample carries 380,000 or so distinct CDR3 sequences, 10% to 15% of them seen once, and the ten largest clones take roughly 4.3%. This entry is derived from a study of T-cell reconstitution after alpha-beta-depleted transplantation in children.

The receptor comes from a human donor who donated a stem cell graft to a child with Fanconi anemia. Sequencing used PBMCs, obtained from the stem cell graft. The chain carries TRBV5-1 and TRBJ2-3, with 9 bases fitting TRBD2. This CDR3 is CASSYLAGSTDTQYF. The DNA of the CDR3 is TGCGCCAGCAGCTATCTAGCGGGGAGCACAGATACGCAGTATTTT.